This T cell receptor (beta chain) was sequenced for a study of blood T cell repertoires in COVID-19. Study-level background: Samples came from the United States, Italy and Spain, spanning acute and convalescent COVID-19.

As processed by the authors: Reference gene primer amplification gave estimated nucleated cell counts. Produced via immunoSEQ multiplex PCR; TCRdb's table is partial and in-frame only. Clone size and V and J calls were adopted from that table, with D and trimming inferred from the DNA. The profile covers some 100,000 clones, with roughly four fifths appearing a single time and 13% taken by the ten largest. Germline assignment: CDR1 SGHVS and CDR2 FQNEAQ. V lost 5 bases and J 9 bases, leaving 11 bases between the germline ends. The CDR3 runs 12 residues. This TCR was sampled from a human donor in a cohort sampled during active COVID-19. The chain carries TRBV7-8 and TRBJ2-1, with D perhaps matching TRBD2 (5 bases). Sequencing was performed on peripheral blood. DNA of the CDR3: TGTGCCAGCAGCCGAAGGGCGGGTGAGCAGTTCTTC. Protein: CASSRRAGEQFF. Combining the CDR3 with reference TRBV7-8 and TRBJ2-1 gives the whole variable domain GAGVSQSPRYKVAKRGQDVALRCDPISGHVSLFWYQQALGQGPEFLTYFQNEAQLDKSGLPSDRFFAERPEGSVSTLKIQRTQQEDSAVYLCASSRRAGEQFFGPGTRLTVL.